These T cell receptor beta chains were read from a single sample in a study of Ad26.COV2.S vaccination and SARS-CoV-2 variants. Data came from immunoSEQ multiplex PCR; TCRdb stores just in-frame clones and leaves some out. The table records roughly 320,000 clones, roughly 86% of them present only once. The sample here was peripheral blood, taken in a trial of Ad26.COV2.S vaccine versus placebo. These receptors were obtained from a person between 18 and 59 years old who received the Ad26.COV2.S COVID-19 vaccine or a placebo. Both conserved end residues are part of each CDR3. Clone sizes are given selectively: once, few, many, or a class where the clone is expanded.

CASSYPQGGRETQYF | TRBV5-4 | NA | TRBJ2-5
CASAQGGSGNTIYF | TRBV15 | NA | TRBJ1-3
CASTREVGLEAFF | TRBV3-1/TRBV3-2 | NA | TRBJ1-1
CASSLDKVYTEAFF | TRBV7-2 | NA | TRBJ1-1
CASSLALNTEAFF | TRBV5-4 | NA | TRBJ1-1
CASSKFGSNQPQHF | TRBV19 | NA | TRBJ1-5
CASSYGQKNTEAFF | TRBV10-1 | once | TRBJ1-1
CASRGWGAVGELFF | TRBV5-6 | few | TRBJ2-2
CASSLDRGAEAFF | TRBV7-2 | NA | TRBJ1-1
CATSDSGVGFCNQPQHF | TRBV24-1 | NA | TRBJ1-5
CASIPRPGIGPTEAFF | TRBV6-6 | once | TRBJ1-1
CASIPPGGLADTQYF | TRBV5-4 | NA | TRBJ2-3
CASSELGGAPNTEAFF | TRBV25-1 | NA | TRBJ1-1
CASSLAAGGKQFF | TRBV3-1/TRBV3-2 | NA | TRBJ2-1
CASSFQGNRGSGNTIYF | TRBV7-2 | NA | TRBJ1-3
CASSLGQSGQYF | TRBV12-3/TRBV12-4 | once | TRBJ2-7
CASSATVATNEKLFF | TRBV9 | NA | TRBJ1-4
CASSIQSSLYF | TRBV19 | NA | TRBJ2-3
CAISESADYGYTF | TRBV10-3 | NA | TRBJ1-2
CASSIIVTSGGAFNEQFF | TRBV19 | NA | TRBJ2-1
CASLQDRGRSYTF | TRBV2 | NA | TRBJ1-2
CASSLRGRGQPQHF | TRBV7-2 | NA | TRBJ1-5
CASSPTSGGAPEQFF | TRBV5-1 | NA | TRBJ2-1
CASSTHRGLRETQYF | TRBV7-7 | NA | TRBJ2-5
CASRGQGNYGYTF | TRBV6-5 | NA | TRBJ1-2
CASSLAYRAPQHF | TRBV7-2 | NA | TRBJ1-5
CSASTTGIGYEQYF | TRBV20-1 | NA | TRBJ2-7
CASSQDNRYPEAFF | TRBV4-3 | NA | TRBJ1-1
CSVVVRGKNTEAFF | TRBV29-1 | once | TRBJ1-1
CAIRAREDQPQHF | TRBV10-3 | NA | TRBJ1-5
CASSLLAGELFF | TRBV7-2 | NA | TRBJ2-2